Listed here are 15 T cell receptor beta chains from one sample, sequenced in a study of cytotoxic CD8 clonotypes in ibrutinib-treated CLL. Sequencing used immunoSEQ multiplex PCR; TCRdb keeps in-frame clones, though not all of them. The sample has around 15,000 clones, roughly 65% seen once. This specimen consisted of PBMCs, obtained before ibrutinib treatment. The source of these receptors is a human donor with chronic lymphocytic leukemia.

The chain employs TRBV14 and TRBJ1-3; TRBD1 matches at 9 bases. In germline, CDR1 is SGHDN, CDR2 FVKESK. The CDR3 contains 15 residues. Trimming at V came to 1 base and at J to 2 bases, leaving 0 bases not matched to a gene. CDR3 coding DNA: TGTGCCAGCAGCCAAGGGACAGGGGCTGGAAACACCATATATTTT. Protein sequence: CASSQGTGAGNTIYF.

Written as DNA, the CDR3 is TGCGCCAGCAGCCAAGATAGCGGGCCAAAGTTCTTC. Translated: CASSQDSGPKFF. The genes are TRBV4-3 and TRBJ2-1; 7 bases line up with TRBD2. CDR1 is LGHNA and CDR2 is YSLEER in the germline V gene. The CDR3 extends over 12 amino acids. Trimming took 0 bases from V and 14 from J; bases not matched to a gene: 4.

The rearrangement links TRBV5-1 to TRBJ2-3, with 9 bases aligning to TRBD2. With 7 bases clipped from V and 4 bases from J, the junction kept 10 bases outside the gene matches. CDR1 and CDR2 from the germline V gene are SGHRS and YFSETQ. The CDR3 covers 15 residues. CDR3 sequence: CASPRSLAGPDTQYF. DNA of the CDR3: TGCGCCAGCCCCCGGTCGCTAGCGGGGCCAGATACGCAGTATTTT.

This sequence joins TRBV28 and TRBJ2-2; perhaps TRBD1 as D (5 bases). CDR3 length equals 14 residues. Trimming stripped 6 bases from V and 6 bases from J, with 14 bases between. Per the germline V gene, CDR1 is MDHEN and CDR2 is SYDVKM. Here the CDR3 reads CASSIQGWAGELFF. Here the CDR3 DNA reads TGTGCCAGCAGCATTCAGGGTTGGGCCGGGGAGCTGTTTTTT.

This chain joins TRBV18 and TRBJ1-1, with D maybe TRBD1 (5 bases). The V end lost 8 bases, the J end lost 0 bases, and 13 bases lay between the germline ends. The germline CDR1 and CDR2 sequences are KGHSH and LQKENI. This CDR3 has 14 amino acids. The CDR3 here is CASTGGALNTEAFF. The CDR3, as DNA: TGTGCCAGCACAGGTGGCGCTTTGAACACTGAAGCTTTCTTT.

The chain recombines TRBV4-1 with TRBJ1-1; perhaps TRBD1 as D (5 bases). The CDR3 runs 14 residues. Germline-derived CDR1 and CDR2 are MGHRA and YSYEKL. V lost 0 bases and J lost 4, with 9 bases in between. CDR3 protein: CASSQEAGGTEAFF. The CDR3, as DNA: TGCGCCAGCAGCCAAGAGGCGGGGGGCACTGAAGCTTTCTTT.

The chain uses TRBV6-1 and TRBJ1-3; no definite D call. This CDR3 spans 15 amino acids. In germline, CDR1 is MNHNS, CDR2 SASEGT. V gave up 3 bases and J gave up 1 base, with 10 bases separating them. The CDR3 DNA reads TGTGCCAGCAGTGACGGGCCCAATTCTGGAAACACCATATATTTT. Protein product: CASSDGPNSGNTIYF.

The chain combines TRBV5-1 with TRBJ1-2; D uncertain. The CDR3 spans 14 residues. Looked up from germline, CDR1 is SGHRS and CDR2 is YFSETQ. Trimming stripped 3 bases from V and 0 bases from J, with 9 bases between. Here the CDR3 reads CASSSYTTNYGYTF. The DNA for the CDR3 is TGCGCCAGCAGCTCGTATACTACTAACTATGGCTACACCTTC. The full variable domain, rest sourced from reference TRBV5-1 and TRBJ1-2, is KAGVTQTPRYLIKTRGQQVTLSCSPISGHRSVSWYQQTPGQGLQFLFEYFSETQRNKGNFPGRFSGRQFSNSRSEMNVSTLELGDSALYLCASSSYTTNYGYTFGSGTRLTVV.

The genes are TRBV5-1 and TRBJ1-4, with D uncertain. The length of the CDR3 is 15 residues. Trimming shortened V by 1 base and J by 4 bases, and 11 bases separated the two germline ends. Germline CDR1 SGHRS, CDR2 YFSETQ. The CDR3 here is CASSLYSNVNEKLFF. CDR3 nucleotides: TGCGCCAGCAGCTTGTACAGCAACGTTAATGAAAAACTGTTTTTT.

The chain carries TRBV14 and TRBJ2-6; 9 bases align to TRBD1. Germline-derived CDR1 and CDR2 are SGHDN and FVKESK. V lost 1 base and J lost 4; bases outside the gene matches: 11. This CDR3 comprises 19 residues. CDR3 amino acids: CASSQVRTGEVTGANVLTF. The CDR3 bases are TGTGCCAGCAGCCAAGTACGGACAGGGGAAGTGACCGGGGCCAACGTCCTGACTTTC.

This chain uses TRBV5-1 with TRBJ2-7; TRBD1 matches at 9 bases. Germline V gene data show CDR1 as SGHRS and CDR2 as YFSETQ. The V segment lost 3 bases and the J segment 4 bases; nucleotides outside the gene matches: 8. The length of the CDR3 is 15 residues. CDR3 coding DNA: TGCGCCAGCAGCTCTGCGGGACAGGGAGGTTACGAGCAGTACTTC. It is translated as CASSSAGQGGYEQYF.

CDR3 loop: CASSMGLGSYQETQYF. CDR3 in DNA: TGTGCCAGCAGCATGGGACTGGGATCGTACCAAGAGACCCAGTACTTC. The V call is TRBV9, the J call TRBJ2-5; D is perhaps TRBD2 (6 bases). The V and J ends lost 4 bases and 0 bases respectively, with 16 bases between them. CDR3 length: 16 amino acids. The germline CDR1 and CDR2 sequences are SGDLS and YYNGEE.

Remarks on this clone: This sample also contains other DNA sequences that code for the same CDR3. This chain uses TRBV29-1 with TRBJ1-2; 8 bases map to TRBD1. Germline V gene lookup returns CDR1 SQVTM and CDR2 ANQGSEA. This CDR3 is 13 amino acids long. V dropped 3 bases and J dropped 2; count of bases not matched to a gene: 2. The CDR3 region is CSVEGQVNYGYTF. The CDR3 DNA follows: TGCAGCGTTGAGGGACAGGTAAACTATGGCTACACCTTC.

J is TRBJ1-5 and V is TRBV6-1; D ambiguous. The germline V gene has CDR1 MNHNS and CDR2 SASEGT. The V and J ends lost 6 bases and 5 bases respectively, with 8 bases between them. This CDR3 contains 12 residues. The CDR3 reads CASRGFHQPQHF. For the CDR3, the DNA is TGTGCCAGCAGGGGATTTCATCAGCCCCAGCATTTT.

V usage is TRBV5-1 and J usage is TRBJ1-6; D is uncertain. The CDR3 has 18 residues. Trimming took 0 bases from V and 10 from J, leaving 23 bases between them. Germline assignment: CDR1 SGHRS and CDR2 YFSETQ. The CDR3 bases are TGCGCCAGCAGCTTGGCCGGCATTGTCTCAGGAGGAGGATCACCCCTCCACTTT. Amino acids: CASSLAGIVSGGGSPLHF.